This TCR beta chain stems from a study of blood T cell repertoires in COVID-19. On the study more broadly: T cells, B-cell-depleted T cells, or PBMCs supplied cDNA or gDNA.

A single count supports this clone. Authors' analysis steps: Reference gene primer amplification yielded estimated nucleated cell counts. Profiled with immunoSEQ multiplex PCR; TCRdb holds only in-frame clones, not every one. V and J calls and clone size come straight from that table; D and trimming were deduced from the DNA. In the table there are tens of thousands of clones, around 90% of which are singletons. The CDR3 is 13 amino acids. The germline gives CDR1 SGHRS, CDR2 YFSETQ. The V end lost 1 base, the J end lost 4 bases, and 7 bases lay between the germline ends. The V and J genes are TRBV5-1 and TRBJ2-3; D remains unclear. The sequence was obtained from a human donor in a cohort sampled during active COVID-19. Material for sequencing was peripheral blood. CDR3: CASSLMGADTQYF. The CDR3, as DNA: TGCGCCAGCAGCTTGATGGGCGCAGATACGCAGTATTTT.